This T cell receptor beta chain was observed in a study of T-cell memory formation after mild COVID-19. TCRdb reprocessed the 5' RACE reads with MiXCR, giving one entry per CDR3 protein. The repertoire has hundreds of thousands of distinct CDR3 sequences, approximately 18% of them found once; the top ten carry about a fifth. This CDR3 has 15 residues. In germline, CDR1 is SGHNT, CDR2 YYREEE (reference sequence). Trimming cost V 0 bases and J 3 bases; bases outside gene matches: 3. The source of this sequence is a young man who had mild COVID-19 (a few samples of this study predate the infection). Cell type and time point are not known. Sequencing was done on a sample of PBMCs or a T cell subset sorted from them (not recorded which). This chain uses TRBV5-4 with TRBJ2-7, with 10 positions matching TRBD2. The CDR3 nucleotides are TGTGCCAGCAGCTTGGTTCTAGCGGGGGTCTACGAGCAGTACTTC. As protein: CASSLVLAGVYEQYF. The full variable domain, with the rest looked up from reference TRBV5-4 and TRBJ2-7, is ETGVTQSPTHLIKTRGQQVTLRCSSQSGHNTVSWYQQALGQGPQFIFQYYREEENGRGNFPPRFSGLQFPNYSSELNVNALELDDSALYLCASSLVLAGVYEQYFGPGTRLTVT.